This is a list of T cell receptor beta chains from one sample in a study of shared clonotypes between healthy human individuals. Sequencing used immunoSEQ multiplex PCR; TCRdb keeps in-frame clones, though not all of them. The profile covers roughly 1,500,000 clones, with approximately 98.5% appearing a single time and about 0.34% taken by the ten largest. The specimen sequenced was naive CD4+ T cells sorted from blood. The receptors originated from a man aged 25-45 years in good health. Each CDR3 is given with its conserved first and last residue. The D gene is left open where the match is weak. Clone size appears in some rows only: once, few, many, or a class for an expanded clone.

v_call,clone_size,d_call,j_call,cdr3_nt,cdr3_aa
TRBV4-2,-,-,TRBJ1-4,TGTGCCAGCAGCCAGGGACACGGAGCAACTAATGAAAAACTGTTTTTT,CASSQGHGATNEKLFF
TRBV18,once,-,TRBJ2-7,TGTGCCAGCTCACCGGTAAGGGTCTACGAGCAGTACTTC,CASSPVRVYEQYF
TRBV14,-,TRBD1,TRBJ1-4,TGTGCCAGCAGCCTCCGGACAGGGGCTTATAATGAAAAACTGTTTTTT,CASSLRTGAYNEKLFF
TRBV5-1,-,TRBD1,TRBJ2-4,TGCGCCACCTCAGGACAGGGATTCGAAAACATTCAGTACTTC,CATSGQGFENIQYF
TRBV7-9,-,TRBD1,TRBJ2-2,TGTGCCAGCAGCTTGTGGACAGGGTCCGGGGAGCTGTTTTTT,CASSLWTGSGELFF
TRBV15,-,TRBD1,TRBJ1-2,TGTGCCACCGGAGGTAGGGACAGGGTTTCCACTGGCTACACCTTC,CATGGRDRVSTGYTF
TRBV6-5,-,TRBD1,TRBJ1-5,TGTGCCAGCAGTTACTCGCAGGGGGGCAATCAGCCCCAGCATTTT,CASSYSQGGNQPQHF
TRBV28,once,TRBD2,TRBJ2-1,TGTGCCAGCACCACACCCGGACTAGCGGGTGCTGGGACCTACAATGAGCAGTTCTTC,CASTTPGLAGAGTYNEQFF
TRBV6-1,-,-,TRBJ1-5,TGTGCCAGCAGCGTCGGGACACTGAGTCAGCCCCAGCATTTT,CASSVGTLSQPQHF
TRBV6-5,-,TRBD1,TRBJ1-1,TGTGCCAGCAGTTTACGGGCAGGGGGGAACACTGAAGCTTTCTTT,CASSLRAGGNTEAFF
TRBV5-6,once,TRBD2,TRBJ2-7,TGTGCCAGCAGAAAACCCGGGACTAGCGGAAGCCCTGCCTCCTACGAGCAGTACTTC,CASRKPGTSGSPASYEQYF
TRBV5-5,-,-,TRBJ2-5,TGTGCCAGCAGCTTGGAGTCTGGAACAATGATCGGAGAGACCCAGTACTTC,CASSLESGTMIGETQYF
TRBV6-1,once,-,TRBJ2-7,TGTGCCAGCAGTGCTCCGCAGGCTAATTACGAGCAGTACTTC,CASSAPQANYEQYF
TRBV28,-,-,TRBJ2-7,TGTGCCAGCAGTTTACCCTCCCCGATATCGCCCTATCGTTACGAGCAGTACTTC,CASSLPSPISPYRYEQYF
TRBV7-9,-,-,TRBJ2-7,TGTGCCAGCAGCTTAGAAAGTTGG,CASSLESW
TRBV7-7,-,-,TRBJ2-3,TGTGCCAGCAGCTTAGACAGGGCGGATACGCAGTATTTT,CASSLDRADTQYF
TRBV2,-,-,TRBJ1-2,TGTGCCAGCAATCGGGGGGGCCGGTCCTATGGCTACACCTTC,CASNRGGRSYGYTF
TRBV30,-,-,TRBJ2-1,TGTGCCTGGAGTACCGGAGGGGTAGCCTACAATGAGCAGTTCTTC,CAWSTGGVAYNEQFF
TRBV11-2,-,-,TRBJ1-4,TGTGCCAGCAGCTCCCGGGAGACGAGGGAAAAACTGTTTTTT,CASSSRETREKLFF
TRBV7-6,-,TRBD1,TRBJ2-5,TGTGCCAGCAGCCAGGGACAGGGCCAAGAGACCCAGTACTTC,CASSQGQGQETQYF
TRBV19,-,-,TRBJ1-5,TGTGCCAGTAGTATAGGGCCAGCGGGTCAGCCCCAGCATTTT,CASSIGPAGQPQHF
TRBV18,-,-,TRBJ2-3,TGTGCCAGCTCACCACCGGGGGGGCCTACGCAGTATTTT,CASSPPGGPTQYF
TRBV28,once,TRBD1,TRBJ1-5,TGTGCCAGCAGTTTTTCGGGACAGTGGAGAGAGCCCCAGCATTTT,CASSFSGQWREPQHF
TRBV15,-,-,TRBJ2-5,TGTGCCACCAGCAGAGTTGCGGCCCAAGAGACCCAGTACTTC,CATSRVAAQETQYF
TRBV29-1,-,-,TRBJ1-1,TGCAGCGTGCACGGCAGAGCGAACACTGAAGCTTTCTTT,CSVHGRANTEAFF
TRBV18,-,-,TRBJ2-2,TGTGCCAGCTCACAATATCGGACAGAGAACACCGGGGAGCTGTTTTTT,CASSQYRTENTGELFF
TRBV9,once,-,TRBJ2-2,TGTGCCAGCAGCGGGGACACACTCTACACCGGGGAGCTGTTTTTT,CASSGDTLYTGELFF
TRBV19,-,-,TRBJ1-1,TGTGCCAGTAGTATGTCCAGACAGAACACTGAAGCTTTCTTT,CASSMSRQNTEAFF
TRBV18,-,-,TRBJ2-7,TGTGCCAGCTCATCCCCAGGGAGCTACGAGCAGTACTTC,CASSSPGSYEQYF
TRBV9,-,TRBD2,TRBJ2-2,TGTGCCAGCAGCCTCCGACTAGCGGGAAACACCGGGGAGCTGTTTTTT,CASSLRLAGNTGELFF
TRBV4-1,-,-,TRBJ1-3,TGCGCCAGCAGCCAAGATCCGAGCCAGGGTGGAAACACCATATATTTT,CASSQDPSQGGNTIYF
TRBV5-1,-,TRBD1,TRBJ1-2,TGCGCCAGCAGCTTGGATTCAGGGGGGTTTGGCTACACCTTC,CASSLDSGGFGYTF
TRBV27,-,-,TRBJ1-1,TGTGCCAGCAGTTTGTATAAGGGCCCGACTGAAGCTTTCTTT,CASSLYKGPTEAFF
TRBV7-9,-,TRBD1,TRBJ1-4,TGTGCCAGCAGCTCGCGACAGGGAGGACAGAAACTGTTTTTT,CASSSRQGGQKLFF
TRBV7-9,-,-,TRBJ2-7,TGTGCCAGCAGCTCCGGGACAAGTACCTACGAGCAGTACTTC,CASSSGTSTYEQYF
TRBV7-8,-,-,TRBJ2-7,TGTGCCAGCAGCTTAGGAAGGAAGACCTACGAGCAGTACTTC,CASSLGRKTYEQYF
TRBV28,-,-,TRBJ2-3,TGTGCCAGTGGGGGAGGTAGAGATACGCAGTATTTT,CASGGGRDTQYF
TRBV5-6,-,-,TRBJ2-2,TGTGCCAGCAACTGGGGCACCGGGGAGCTGTTTTTT,CASNWGTGELFF
TRBV2,once,-,TRBJ1-5,TGTGCCAGCAGTGAAAGAGGGGTTGTACAGCCCCAGCATTTT,CASSERGVVQPQHF
TRBV5-4,-,-,TRBJ1-2,TGTGCCAGCAGCTTGTATGTGGGGGACCCCTATGGCTACACCTTC,CASSLYVGDPYGYTF
TRBV5-1,-,TRBD1,TRBJ1-4,TGCGCCAGCAGCGTATACGGGACAGCTGTGGGGAATGAAAAACTGTTTTTT,CASSVYGTAVGNEKLFF
TRBV4-3,-,-,TRBJ2-7,TGCGCCAGCAGCCACTCGAAGGCCGGGAGACTAGGTGCGCAGTACTTC,CASSHSKAGRLGAQYF
TRBV4-1,-,TRBD1,TRBJ1-2,TGCGCCAGCAGCCACCCGGGACAGGGGAAATTTTGGGCTAACTATGGCTACACCTTC,CASSHPGQGKFWANYGYTF
TRBV29-1,-,-,TRBJ2-1,TGCAGCGTTAGAGGCTCGAGACAGACAAATGAGCAGTTCTTC,CSVRGSRQTNEQFF
TRBV5-1,once,TRBD2,TRBJ2-1,TGCGCCAGCAGCTACCGGGTCCTCGGGAGGGCAGGTGATGAGCAGTTCTTC,CASSYRVLGRAGDEQFF
TRBV19,-,-,TRBJ2-7,TGTGCCAGTAGTATAGTATTGGCTAGATCCTACGAGCAGTACTTC,CASSIVLARSYEQYF
TRBV11-2,-,TRBD1,TRBJ2-7,TGTGCCAGCAGCATCGGTGGGACAGGGACGTACGAGCAGTACTTC,CASSIGGTGTYEQYF
TRBV6-4,-,TRBD2,TRBJ2-3,TGTGCCAGCAGTGAGGCTAGCGGGAGGGCAGATACGCAGTATTTT,CASSEASGRADTQYF
TRBV5-1,-,-,TRBJ2-7,TGCGCCAGCAGCTTGTTTCAGGGAATCTACGAGCAGTACTTC,CASSLFQGIYEQYF
TRBV9,-,TRBD2,TRBJ2-7,TGTGCCAGCAGCGTAGGGCTAGCGGGACCCCTCGAGCAGTACTTC,CASSVGLAGPLEQYF
TRBV5-6,-,-,TRBJ2-3,TGTGCCAGCAGCTTGTCCAGTTACACAGATACGCAGTATTTT,CASSLSSYTDTQYF
TRBV5-8,-,TRBD2,TRBJ2-7,TGTGCCAGCACCTATAGCGGGAGATTGAACTACGAGCAGTACTTC,CASTYSGRLNYEQYF
TRBV7-6,-,-,TRBJ2-5,TGTGCCAGCAGCTCCCGTGGGCCAAGGGAGACCCAGTACTTC,CASSSRGPRETQYF
TRBV30,-,TRBD2,TRBJ2-5,TGTGCCTGGATGAGGGGGACTAGCGGGAGAGAGACCCAGTACTTC,CAWMRGTSGRETQYF
TRBV6-4,once,-,TRBJ2-7,TGTGCCAGCAGTGCTTCGACAGGCTACGAGCAGTACTTC,CASSASTGYEQYF
TRBV27,-,TRBD2,TRBJ2-4,TGTGCCAGCAGTTTATGGGGCGGGAGAGGCAAAAACATTCAGTACTTC,CASSLWGGRGKNIQYF
TRBV19,-,-,TRBJ2-7,TGTGCCAGTAGTATAAGAGGGGTCTCCGAGCAGTACTTC,CASSIRGVSEQYF